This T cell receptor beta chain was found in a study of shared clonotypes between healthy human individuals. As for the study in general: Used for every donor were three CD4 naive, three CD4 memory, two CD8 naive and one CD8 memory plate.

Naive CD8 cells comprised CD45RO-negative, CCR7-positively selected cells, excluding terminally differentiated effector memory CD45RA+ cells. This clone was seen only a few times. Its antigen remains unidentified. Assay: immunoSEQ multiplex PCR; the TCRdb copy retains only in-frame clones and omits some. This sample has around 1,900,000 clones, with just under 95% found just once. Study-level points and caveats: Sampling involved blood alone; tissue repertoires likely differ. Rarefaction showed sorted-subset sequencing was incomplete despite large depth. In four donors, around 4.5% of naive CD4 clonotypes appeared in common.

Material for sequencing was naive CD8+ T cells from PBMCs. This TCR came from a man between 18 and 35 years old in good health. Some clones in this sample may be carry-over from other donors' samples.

The CDR3 DNA reads TGTGCCAGCAGTCTGGGGGGGACAGGGAACGAGCAGTTCTTC. Its translation is CASSLGGTGNEQFF. This chain uses TRBV6-1 with TRBJ2-1; 9 nucleotides line up with TRBD1. V was pared by 5 bases and J by 10 bases, with 9 bases of the junction left unmatched. Germline lookup yields CDR1 MNHNS and CDR2 SASEGT. The CDR3 is 14 residues long.